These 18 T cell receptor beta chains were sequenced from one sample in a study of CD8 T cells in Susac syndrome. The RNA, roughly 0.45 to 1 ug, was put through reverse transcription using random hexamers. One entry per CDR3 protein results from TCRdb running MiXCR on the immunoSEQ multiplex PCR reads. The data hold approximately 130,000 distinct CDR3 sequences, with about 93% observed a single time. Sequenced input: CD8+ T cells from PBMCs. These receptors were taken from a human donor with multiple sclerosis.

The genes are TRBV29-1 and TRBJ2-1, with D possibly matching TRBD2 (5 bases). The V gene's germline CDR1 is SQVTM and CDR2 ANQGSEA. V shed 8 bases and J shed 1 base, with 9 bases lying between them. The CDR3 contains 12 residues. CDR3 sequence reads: CSSPGSYNEQFF. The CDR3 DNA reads TGCAGCTCCCCGGGGTCCTACAATGAGCAGTTCTTC.

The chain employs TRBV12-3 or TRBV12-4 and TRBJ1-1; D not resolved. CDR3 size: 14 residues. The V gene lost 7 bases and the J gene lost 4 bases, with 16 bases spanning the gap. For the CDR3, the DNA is TGTGCCAGCACCCAGATCGGGGTTGGCACTGAAGCTTTCTTT. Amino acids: CASTQIGVGTEAFF.

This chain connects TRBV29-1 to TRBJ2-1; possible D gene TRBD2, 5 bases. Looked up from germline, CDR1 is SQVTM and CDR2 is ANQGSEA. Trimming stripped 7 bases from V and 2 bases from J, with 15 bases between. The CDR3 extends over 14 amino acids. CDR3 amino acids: CSAVGGDAYNEQFF. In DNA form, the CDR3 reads TGCAGCGCGGTCGGAGGTGATGCCTACAATGAGCAGTTCTTC.

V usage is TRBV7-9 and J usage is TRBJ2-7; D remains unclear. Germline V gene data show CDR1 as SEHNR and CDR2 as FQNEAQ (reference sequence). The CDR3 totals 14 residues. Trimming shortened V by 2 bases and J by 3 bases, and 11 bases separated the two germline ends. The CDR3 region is CASSLRASDYEQYF. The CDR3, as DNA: TGTGCCAGCAGCTTAAGGGCCTCCGACTACGAGCAGTACTTC. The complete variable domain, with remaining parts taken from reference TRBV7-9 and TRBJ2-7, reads DTGVSQNPRHKITKRGQNVTFRCDPISEHNRLYWYRQTLGQGPEFLTYFQNEAQLEKSRLLSDRFSAERPKGSFSTLEIQRTEQGDSAMYLCASSLRASDYEQYFGPGTRLTVT.

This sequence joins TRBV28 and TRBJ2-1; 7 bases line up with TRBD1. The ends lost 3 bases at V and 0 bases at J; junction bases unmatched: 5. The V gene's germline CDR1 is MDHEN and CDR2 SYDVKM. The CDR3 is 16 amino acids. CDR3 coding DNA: TGTGCCAGCAGTTTGGGACAGACCTTCTCCTACAATGAGCAGTTCTTC. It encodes CASSLGQTFSYNEQFF.

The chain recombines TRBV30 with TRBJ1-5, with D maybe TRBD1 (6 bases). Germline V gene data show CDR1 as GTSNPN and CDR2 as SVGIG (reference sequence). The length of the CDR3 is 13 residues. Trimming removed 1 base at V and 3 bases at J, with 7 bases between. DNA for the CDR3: TGTGCCTGGAGTGGGGACAACAATCAGCCCCAGCATTTT. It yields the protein CAWSGDNNQPQHF. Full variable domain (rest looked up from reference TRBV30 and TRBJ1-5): SQTIHQWPATLVQPVGSPLSLECTVEGTSNPNLYWYRQAAGRGLQLLFYSVGIGQISSEVPQNLSASRPQDRQFILSSKKLLLSDSGFYLCAWSGDNNQPQHFGDGTRLSIL.

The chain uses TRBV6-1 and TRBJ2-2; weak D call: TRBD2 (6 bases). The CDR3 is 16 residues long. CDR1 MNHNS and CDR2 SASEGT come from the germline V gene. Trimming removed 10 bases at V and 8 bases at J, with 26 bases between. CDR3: CAIALRPGLSVGELFF. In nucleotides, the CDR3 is TGTGCCATTGCCCTAAGACCGGGACTCTCAGTAGGGGAGCTGTTTTTT.

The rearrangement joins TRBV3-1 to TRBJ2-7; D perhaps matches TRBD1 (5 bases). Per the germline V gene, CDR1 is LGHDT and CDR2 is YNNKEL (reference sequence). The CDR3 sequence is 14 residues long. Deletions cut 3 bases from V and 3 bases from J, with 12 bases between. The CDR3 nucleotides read TGTGCCAGCAGCCAGGGGCCGGTGATCTACGAGCAGTACTTC. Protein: CASSQGPVIYEQYF.

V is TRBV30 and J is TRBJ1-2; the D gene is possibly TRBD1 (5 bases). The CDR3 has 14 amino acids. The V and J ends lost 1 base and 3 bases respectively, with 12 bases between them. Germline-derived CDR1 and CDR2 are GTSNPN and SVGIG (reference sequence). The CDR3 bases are TGTGCCTGGAGTGGTTTGCAGGGAGACTATGGCTACACCTTC. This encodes CAWSGLQGDYGYTF.

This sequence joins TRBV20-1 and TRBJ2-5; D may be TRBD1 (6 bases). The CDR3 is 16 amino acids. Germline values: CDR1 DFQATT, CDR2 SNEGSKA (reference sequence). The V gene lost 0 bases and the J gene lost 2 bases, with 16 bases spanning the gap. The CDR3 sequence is CSAREGLGTRQETQYF. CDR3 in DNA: TGCAGTGCTAGAGAGGGGCTGGGGACACGACAAGAGACCCAGTACTTC.

In DNA, the CDR3 is TGTGCCAGCAGCTTAGCGGGAGGGGGAGATACGCAGTATTTT. This translates into CASSLAGGGDTQYF. The chain employs TRBV7-8 and TRBJ2-3; the D gene is possibly TRBD2 (7 bases). The CDR3 has 14 amino acids. Trimming removed 0 bases from V and 5 bases from J, with 9 bases in between. Looked up from germline, CDR1 is SGHVS and CDR2 is FQNEAQ.

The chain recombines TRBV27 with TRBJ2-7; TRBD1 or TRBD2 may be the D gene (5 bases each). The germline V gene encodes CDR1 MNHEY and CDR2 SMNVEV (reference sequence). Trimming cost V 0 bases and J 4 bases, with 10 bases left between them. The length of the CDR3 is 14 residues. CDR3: CASSLSWGKYEQYF. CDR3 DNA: TGTGCCAGCAGTTTATCTTGGGGGAAGTACGAGCAGTACTTC.

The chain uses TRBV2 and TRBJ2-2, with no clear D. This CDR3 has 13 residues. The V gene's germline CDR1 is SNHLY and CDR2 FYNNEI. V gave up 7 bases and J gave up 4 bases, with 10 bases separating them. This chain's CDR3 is CASKIESTGELFF. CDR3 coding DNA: TGTGCCAGCAAAATTGAATCCACCGGGGAGCTGTTTTTT.

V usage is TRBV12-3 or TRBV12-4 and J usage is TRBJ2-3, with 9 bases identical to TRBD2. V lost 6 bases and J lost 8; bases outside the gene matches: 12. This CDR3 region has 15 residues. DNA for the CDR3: TGTGCCAGCAGCCCCCAGAGCGGGAGGTTAGGTACGCAGTATTTT. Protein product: CASSPQSGRLGTQYF.

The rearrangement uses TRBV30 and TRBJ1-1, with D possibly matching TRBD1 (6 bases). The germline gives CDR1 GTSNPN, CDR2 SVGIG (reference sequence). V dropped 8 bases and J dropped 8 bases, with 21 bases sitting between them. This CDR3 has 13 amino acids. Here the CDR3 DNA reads TGTGCCGGACGGGACATCGGCCGCGGGGAAGCTTTCTTT. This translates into CAGRDIGRGEAFF.

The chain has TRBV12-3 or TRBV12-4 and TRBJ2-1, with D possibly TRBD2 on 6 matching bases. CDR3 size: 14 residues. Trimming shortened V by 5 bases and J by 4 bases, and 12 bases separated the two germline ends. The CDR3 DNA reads TGTGCCAGCAGTGAGGGACTCGTATACAATGAGCAGTTCTTC. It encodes CASSEGLVYNEQFF.

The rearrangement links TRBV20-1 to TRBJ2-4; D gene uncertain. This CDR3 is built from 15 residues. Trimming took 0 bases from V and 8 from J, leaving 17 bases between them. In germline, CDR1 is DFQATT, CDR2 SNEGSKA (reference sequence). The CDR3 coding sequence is TGCAGTGCTAGAGATCCGGAAAATTGGTTGGACATTCAGTACTTC. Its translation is CSARDPENWLDIQYF.

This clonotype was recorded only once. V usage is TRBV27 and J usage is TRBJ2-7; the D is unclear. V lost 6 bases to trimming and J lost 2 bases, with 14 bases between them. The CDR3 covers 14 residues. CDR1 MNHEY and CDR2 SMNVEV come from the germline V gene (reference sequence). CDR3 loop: CASRSHLLPYEQYF. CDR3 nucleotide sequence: TGTGCCAGCAGGTCCCACTTGCTCCCCTACGAGCAGTACTTC.